The rows below give T cell receptor beta chains drawn from one sample of a study of blood T cell repertoires in COVID-19. Repertoires were generated with immunoSEQ multiplex PCR, while TCRdb's copy carries only in-frame clones and drops some. The sample lists about 160,000 clones, 88% occurring once. Sample: PBMCs or T cells enriched from blood (not recorded which). Receptors originate from a woman between 45 and 60 years old who had recovered from COVID-19. Both conserved end residues are part of each CDR3. A D gene is named only where the DNA matches it firmly. Expanded clones get a size class; other rows say once, few or many, or leave the size out.

D	length	V	J	size	DNA	CDR3
NA	14	TRBV7-3	TRBJ1-2	NA	TGTGCCAGCAGCTTAAATCCCACAGGGAGCGGCTACACCTTC	CASSLNPTGSGYTF
TRBD1	18	TRBV6-2/TRBV6-3	TRBJ1-1	NA	TGTGCCAGCAGTTACCCACAAGGACAGGGACGGATGAACACTGAAGCTTTCTTT	CASSYPQGQGRMNTEAFF
TRBD1	14	TRBV18	TRBJ2-2	NA	TGTGCCAGCTTCGGACAGGAGAACACCGGGGAGCTGTTTTTT	CASFGQENTGELFF
NA	15	TRBV2	TRBJ2-7	once	TGTGCCAGCAGTCCTCGTCAAGCCAACTCCTACGAGCAGTACTTC	CASSPRQANSYEQYF
NA	14	TRBV6-5	TRBJ1-2	NA	TGTGCCAGCAGTAGACAGGAATCTAACTATGGCTACACCTTC	CASSRQESNYGYTF
NA	16	TRBV4-3	TRBJ2-2	once	TGCGCCAGCAGCCAAGATCTCAGGGGCAACACCGGGGAGCTGTTTTTT	CASSQDLRGNTGELFF
NA	14	TRBV5-6	TRBJ1-3	NA	TGTGCCAGCAGCTTGGTCGGTTCTGGAAACACCATATATTTT	CASSLVGSGNTIYF
NA	14	TRBV19	TRBJ1-5	NA	TGTGCCAGTAGGAGACGACAGGGCAATCAGCCCCAGCATTTT	CASRRRQGNQPQHF
NA	13	TRBV7-3	TRBJ2-3	NA	TGTGCCAGCAGCCCCCTAGGTACAGATACGCAGTATTTT	CASSPLGTDTQYF
NA	11	TRBV30	TRBJ1-1	NA	TGTGCCTGGTGGGCCCTTGGGGAAGCTTTCTTT	CAWWALGEAFF
TRBD2	15	TRBV19	TRBJ2-5	NA	TGTGCCAGTACCCCGGTAGCGGGGGGGCGGGAGACCCAGTACTTC	CASTPVAGGRETQYF
TRBD1	15	TRBV19	TRBJ1-4	NA	TGTGCCAGTAGTGGGCGGGGGACAGGACTTGAAAAACTGTTTTTT	CASSGRGTGLEKLFF
TRBD1	15	TRBV5-1	TRBJ2-7	NA	TGCGCCAGCAGCTTCCAAGGGACAGGAACCTACGAGCAGTACTTC	CASSFQGTGTYEQYF
NA	15	TRBV3-1/TRBV3-2	TRBJ1-5	NA	TGTGCCAGCAGCCAACATGGCCTCTCCAATCAGCCCCAGCATTTT	CASSQHGLSNQPQHF
NA	14	TRBV19	TRBJ1-2	NA	TGTGCCAGTACCCCAGACAGATCTAACTATGGCTACACCTTC	CASTPDRSNYGYTF
TRBD1	15	TRBV5-6	TRBJ2-7	NA	TGTGCCAGCAGCTCGGACACAGGGGGCGGTAGCGAGCAGTACTTC	CASSSDTGGGSEQYF
NA	15	TRBV5-1	TRBJ2-2	NA	TGCGCCAGCAGCCTAGGAGGAGGGTTTCCCGGGGAGCTGTTTTTT	CASSLGGGFPGELFF
TRBD1	14	TRBV19	TRBJ1-5	NA	TGTGCCAGTAGTCACAGGGGGCAAGGTCAGCCCCAGCATTTT	CASSHRGQGQPQHF
TRBD2	14	TRBV7-2	TRBJ2-5	NA	TGTGCCAGCAGCTTAGCGCGGGAGAAAGAGACCCAGTACTTC	CASSLAREKETQYF
NA	11	TRBV30	TRBJ1-2	NA	TGTGCCTGGAGTGCTGGAGGTGGCTACACCTTC	CAWSAGGGYTF
NA	13	TRBV14	TRBJ1-1	NA	TGTGCCAGCAGCCAAGGACAGTACACTGAAGCTTTCTTT	CASSQGQYTEAFF
NA	14	TRBV19	TRBJ2-7	NA	TGTGCCAGTGGAATCGGACGGGGTGATTACGAGCAGTACTTC	CASGIGRGDYEQYF
TRBD1	13	TRBV19	TRBJ1-2	NA	TGTGCCAGTAGTGATCGGGACAGGGATGGCTACACCTTC	CASSDRDRDGYTF
TRBD1	13	TRBV18	TRBJ2-5	NA	TGTGCCAGCTCACGGACAGGGTTGGAGACCCAGTACTTC	CASSRTGLETQYF
TRBD1	16	TRBV30	TRBJ2-7	NA	TGTGCCTGCCTCCCGGGACAGGGGCCCAGCTCCTACGAGCAGTACTTC	CACLPGQGPSSYEQYF
NA	13	TRBV18	TRBJ1-6	NA	TGTGCCAGCTCGGGACAAGCGAATTCACCCCTCCACTTT	CASSGQANSPLHF
NA	15	TRBV7-8	TRBJ2-3	NA	TGTGCCAGCAGCTCTTGGACAGACGCCCCGGATACGCAGTATTTT	CASSSWTDAPDTQYF
TRBD2	14	TRBV28	TRBJ2-7	NA	TGTGCCAGCAGTTCAGGACTAGCCAACTACGAGCAGTACTTC	CASSSGLANYEQYF
NA	14	TRBV6-6	TRBJ2-1	once	TGTGCCAGCAGTTACCCACGGGCCTACAATGAGCAGTTCTTC	CASSYPRAYNEQFF
NA	13	TRBV6-5	TRBJ1-2	few	TGTGCCAGCAGGCCAAGTGAGAACTATGGCTACACCTTC	CASRPSENYGYTF
TRBD1	14	TRBV27	TRBJ2-7	once	TGTGCCAGCAGTTTTGGGGACAGTCCCTACGAGCAGTACTTC	CASSFGDSPYEQYF
NA	13	TRBV7-8	TRBJ1-6	NA	TGTGCCAGCACCCCTCGGGGGGGTTCACCCCTCCACTTT	CASTPRGGSPLHF
TRBD1	13	TRBV12-3/TRBV12-4	TRBJ1-3	NA	TGTGCCAGCAGTTCCGGACAGGCAAACACCATATATTTT	CASSSGQANTIYF
TRBD1	15	TRBV7-9	TRBJ1-3	NA	TGTGCCAGCAGCTTCCCGACAGGGGAGAGCAACACCATATATTTT	CASSFPTGESNTIYF
TRBD1	14	TRBV3-1/TRBV3-2	TRBJ1-4	NA	TGTGCCAGCAGCCAATCAGGGGGCAATGAAAAACTGTTTTTT	CASSQSGGNEKLFF
NA	16	TRBV3-1/TRBV3-2	TRBJ1-3	once	TGTGCCAGCAGCCAAGATTTGGACAGCAGAATAGTCGCCATATATTTT	CASSQDLDSRIVAIYF
TRBD1	15	TRBV5-4	TRBJ2-7	once	TGTGCCAGCAGCTTGGGTGGGACAGGACCCAACGAGCAGTACTTC	CASSLGGTGPNEQYF
NA	12	TRBV11-3	TRBJ2-1	NA	TGTGCCAGCAGCTTGGAGGGCAATGAGCAGTTCTTC	CASSLEGNEQFF
NA	18	TRBV19	TRBJ2-6	NA	TGTGCCAGTAGACCGACAGGGAGGACATCCTCTGGGGCCAACGTCCTGACTTTC	CASRPTGRTSSGANVLTF
NA	15	TRBV7-2	TRBJ1-1	NA	TGTGCCAGCAGCTTAGGTACAGCCCGGAACACTGAAGCTTTCTTT	CASSLGTARNTEAFF
NA	14	TRBV6-5	TRBJ2-7	NA	TGTGCCAGCAGACGACAGGATTCAGGGTACGAGCAGTACTTC	CASRRQDSGYEQYF
NA	11	TRBV5-8	TRBJ2-1	NA	TGTGCCAGCAGCTACACAATTGGGCAGTTCTTC	CASSYTIGQFF
TRBD1	14	TRBV6-2/TRBV6-3	TRBJ1-1	NA	TGTGCCAGCAGTTATCCGGACAGGGTGGCAAGAGCTTTCTTT	CASSYPDRVARAFF
TRBD2	16	TRBV3-1/TRBV3-2	TRBJ2-5	NA	TGTGCCAGCAGCCAACAACCAGGCGGGGGTCGGGAGACCCAGTACTTC	CASSQQPGGGRETQYF
TRBD1	13	TRBV30	TRBJ2-7	NA	TGTGCCTGGACCCCGGGACAGCTCTACGAGCAGTACTTC	CAWTPGQLYEQYF
TRBD1	16	TRBV5-1	TRBJ1-6	once	TGCGCCAGCAGCTCCACCCTGGACAGGACTAATTCACCCCTCCACTTT	CASSSTLDRTNSPLHF
NA	14	TRBV5-6	TRBJ2-7	NA	TGTGCCAGCAGCCCCCAGGGGAACCCCTACGAGCAGTACTTC	CASSPQGNPYEQYF
TRBD1	16	TRBV4-3	TRBJ1-5	once	TGCGCCAGCAGCCAAGATCCCCAGGGGGACGAACAGCCCCAGCATTTT	CASSQDPQGDEQPQHF
NA	13	TRBV5-8	TRBJ2-7	NA	TGTGCCAGCAGCTTGGTCAGGATCGGCGAGCAGTACTTC	CASSLVRIGEQYF
NA	15	TRBV11-2	TRBJ1-6	NA	TGTGCCAGCAGCGGAACCGGGGGTTCTAATTCACCCCTCCACTTT	CASSGTGGSNSPLHF
NA	14	TRBV2	TRBJ1-5	NA	TGTGCCTCTCACAGGGAAAACCAGAATCAGCCCCAGCATTTT	CASHRENQNQPQHF
TRBD1	14	TRBV18	TRBJ2-5	NA	TGTGCCAGCTCACCACCGACAGGGCGGGAGACCCAGTACTTC	CASSPPTGRETQYF
TRBD2	14	TRBV4-3	TRBJ2-1	NA	TGCGCCAGCAGCCCCCTGCGGGGGGTCCCTGAGCAGTTCTTC	CASSPLRGVPEQFF
NA	15	TRBV7-9	TRBJ1-3	few	TGTGCCAGCAGCTTAGGGGCCAGCTCTGGAAACACCATATATTTT	CASSLGASSGNTIYF
NA	14	TRBV3-1/TRBV3-2	TRBJ1-2	NA	TGTGCCAGCAGCCCCAAAGGGGGTGCTTATGGCTACACCTTC	CASSPKGGAYGYTF
TRBD1	14	TRBV5-1	TRBJ1-4	NA	TGCGCCAGCAGCACGGGACAGGGCGGAGAAAAACTGTTTTTT	CASSTGQGGEKLFF
NA	16	TRBV6-5	TRBJ1-3	NA	TGTGCCAGCAGTTACTCGATCGCGGGGTCCGGAAACACCATATATTTT	CASSYSIAGSGNTIYF
TRBD1	12	TRBV2	TRBJ2-7	NA	TGTGCCAGCAGTAGCCAGGGGGTTCGACTGTACTTC	CASSSQGVRLYF
NA	15	TRBV7-9	TRBJ1-6	NA	TGTGCCAGCAGCTTAGATAGCTCCTATAATTCACCCCTCCACTTT	CASSLDSSYNSPLHF
NA	13	TRBV7-2	TRBJ1-6	NA	TGTGCCAGCAGCCCGAGGACTGGTTCACCCCTCCACTTT	CASSPRTGSPLHF